A selection of T cell receptor beta chains follows, all from one sample in a study of T cell responses to AZD1222 COVID-19 vaccine. Produced via immunoSEQ multiplex PCR; TCRdb's table is partial and in-frame only. The sample has roughly 110,000 clones; 75% to 90% are singletons. Sample: peripheral blood, taken on day 0 of AZD1222 vaccination. The receptors shown here come from an adult in good health. CDR3s leave out the opening cysteine and the closing phenylalanine or tryptophan. The order of the fields is V gene, J gene, CDR3 protein.

v_call: TRBV27; j_call: TRBJ2-7; cdr3_aa: ASRNLGTASSYEQY
v_call: TRBV2; j_call: TRBJ1-5; cdr3_aa: ASSEGYSNQPQH
v_call: TRBV6-6; j_call: TRBJ1-5; cdr3_aa: ASSLGAGSNQPQH
v_call: TRBV9; j_call: TRBJ2-1; cdr3_aa: ASSVGSSRAYNEQF
v_call: TRBV19; j_call: TRBJ1-5; cdr3_aa: ASAHQGQGYSNQPQH
v_call: TRBV4-1; j_call: TRBJ1-2; cdr3_aa: ASSPTPLASYGYT
v_call: TRBV7-9; j_call: TRBJ2-2; cdr3_aa: ASSEGTSGSGELF
v_call: TRBV5-4; j_call: TRBJ1-2; cdr3_aa: ASSLGTGVEYGYT
v_call: TRBV5-1; j_call: TRBJ1-5; cdr3_aa: ASSLTGTGPDQPQH
v_call: TRBV6-5; j_call: TRBJ1-3; cdr3_aa: ASINRGNGNTIY
v_call: TRBV27; j_call: TRBJ1-3; cdr3_aa: ASSLGTAGNTIY
v_call: TRBV27; j_call: TRBJ1-4; cdr3_aa: ASTVDPGQGKLF
v_call: TRBV19; j_call: TRBJ2-1; cdr3_aa: ASSSGLANEQF
v_call: TRBV21-1; j_call: TRBJ1-2; cdr3_aa: ASSTRDRGNYGYT
v_call: TRBV9; j_call: TRBJ2-1; cdr3_aa: ASSPPDGSSSYNEQF
v_call: TRBV6-5; j_call: TRBJ1-2; cdr3_aa: ASSRDRGRYGYT
v_call: TRBV10-3; j_call: TRBJ1-1; cdr3_aa: AIKPTGGGTEAF
v_call: TRBV15; j_call: TRBJ1-5; cdr3_aa: ATSGPGQGDQPQH
v_call: TRBV24-1; j_call: TRBJ2-3; cdr3_aa: ATSDFRQGKSTDTQY
v_call: TRBV27; j_call: TRBJ2-3; cdr3_aa: ASSRQTPLYDTQY
v_call: TRBV27; j_call: TRBJ1-2; cdr3_aa: ASSQQGAGGYT
v_call: TRBV2; j_call: TRBJ2-7; cdr3_aa: ASTPGTGDYEQY
v_call: TRBV4-1; j_call: TRBJ1-3; cdr3_aa: ASSQLAPSTIY
v_call: TRBV19; j_call: TRBJ1-6; cdr3_aa: ASREDRVSNSPLH
v_call: TRBV2; j_call: TRBJ1-3; cdr3_aa: ASSMGGSSGNTIY
v_call: TRBV19; j_call: TRBJ2-1; cdr3_aa: ASRGESSYNEQF
v_call: TRBV15; j_call: TRBJ2-7; cdr3_aa: ATSRDQAGGREQY
v_call: TRBV20-1; j_call: TRBJ2-1; cdr3_aa: SASPQTYNEQF
v_call: TRBV27; j_call: TRBJ2-7; cdr3_aa: ASSWASGSSGEQY
v_call: TRBV3-1/TRBV3-2; j_call: TRBJ1-2; cdr3_aa: ASSQVSAGGLYGYT
v_call: TRBV4-1; j_call: TRBJ2-1; cdr3_aa: ASSQDRLAGEFNEQF
v_call: TRBV15; j_call: TRBJ1-2; cdr3_aa: ATSRGGQGTHGYT
v_call: TRBV21-1; j_call: TRBJ2-6; cdr3_aa: ASNAHRDRGVTGANVLT
v_call: TRBV9; j_call: TRBJ2-7; cdr3_aa: ASSVASDSKGEQY
v_call: TRBV6-2/TRBV6-3; j_call: TRBJ2-7; cdr3_aa: ASSFSVYEQY
v_call: TRBV7-3; j_call: TRBJ2-3; cdr3_aa: ASSLSGTDTQY
v_call: TRBV10-2; j_call: TRBJ2-5; cdr3_aa: ASSESRPETQY
v_call: TRBV28; j_call: TRBJ1-6; cdr3_aa: AIPTGSSYNSPLH
v_call: TRBV11-1; j_call: TRBJ1-6; cdr3_aa: ASGLQALNSPLH
v_call: TRBV3-1/TRBV3-2; j_call: TRBJ2-3; cdr3_aa: ASSPQTPSTDTQY
v_call: TRBV7-9; j_call: TRBJ1-5; cdr3_aa: ASSDRDKPVNQPQH
v_call: TRBV30; j_call: TRBJ2-2; cdr3_aa: AWATSGSLTGELF
v_call: TRBV5-1; j_call: TRBJ1-2; cdr3_aa: ASSPGTGDRVHGYT